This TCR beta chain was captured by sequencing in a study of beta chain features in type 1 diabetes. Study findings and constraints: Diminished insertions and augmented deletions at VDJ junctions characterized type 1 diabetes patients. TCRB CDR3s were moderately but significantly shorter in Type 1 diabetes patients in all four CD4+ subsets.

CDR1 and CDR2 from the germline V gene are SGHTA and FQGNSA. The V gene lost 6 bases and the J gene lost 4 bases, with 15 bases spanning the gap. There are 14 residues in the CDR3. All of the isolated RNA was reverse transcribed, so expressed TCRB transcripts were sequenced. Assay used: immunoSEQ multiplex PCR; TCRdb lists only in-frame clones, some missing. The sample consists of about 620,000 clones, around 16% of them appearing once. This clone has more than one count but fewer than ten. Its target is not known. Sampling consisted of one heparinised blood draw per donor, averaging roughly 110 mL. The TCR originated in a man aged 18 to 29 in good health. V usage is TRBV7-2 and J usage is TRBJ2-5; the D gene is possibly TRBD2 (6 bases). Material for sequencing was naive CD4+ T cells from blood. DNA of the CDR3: TGTGCCAGCAGGGGAGGCTGGGTTGGAGAGACCCAGTACTTC. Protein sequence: CASRGGWVGETQYF. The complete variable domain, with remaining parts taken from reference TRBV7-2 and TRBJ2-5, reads GAGVSQSPSNKVTEKGKDVELRCDPISGHTALYWYRQSLGQGLEFLIYFQGNSAPDKSGLPSDRFSAERTGGSVSTLTIQRTQQEDSAVYLCASRGGWVGETQYFGPGTRLLVL.